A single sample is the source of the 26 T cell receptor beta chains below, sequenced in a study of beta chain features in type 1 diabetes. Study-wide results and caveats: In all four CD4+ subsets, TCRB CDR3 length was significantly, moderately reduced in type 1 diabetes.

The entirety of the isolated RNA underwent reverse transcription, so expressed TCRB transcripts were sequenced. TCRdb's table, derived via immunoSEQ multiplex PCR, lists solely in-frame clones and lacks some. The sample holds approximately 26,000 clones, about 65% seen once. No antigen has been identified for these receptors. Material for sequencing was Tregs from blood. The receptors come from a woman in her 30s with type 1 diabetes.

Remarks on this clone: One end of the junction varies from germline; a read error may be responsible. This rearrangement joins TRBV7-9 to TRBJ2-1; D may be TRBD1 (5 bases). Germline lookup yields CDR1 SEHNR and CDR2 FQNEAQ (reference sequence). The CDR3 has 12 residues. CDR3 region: CASSPPLSGAVF. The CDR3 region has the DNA TGTGCCAGCAGCCCCCCTCTAAGTGGGGCGGTCTTC.

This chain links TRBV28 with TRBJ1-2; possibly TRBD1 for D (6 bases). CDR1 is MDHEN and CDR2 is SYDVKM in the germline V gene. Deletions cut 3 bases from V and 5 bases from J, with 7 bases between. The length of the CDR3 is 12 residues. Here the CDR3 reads CASSLGAYGYTF. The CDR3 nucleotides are TGTGCCAGCAGTTTGGGGGCATATGGCTACACCTTC.

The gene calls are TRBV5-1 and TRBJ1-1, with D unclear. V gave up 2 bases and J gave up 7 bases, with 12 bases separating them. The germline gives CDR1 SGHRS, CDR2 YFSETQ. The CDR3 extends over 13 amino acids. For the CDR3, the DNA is TGCGCCAGCAGCTTAATGTCACAGAGTGAAGCTTTCTTT. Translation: CASSLMSQSEAFF.

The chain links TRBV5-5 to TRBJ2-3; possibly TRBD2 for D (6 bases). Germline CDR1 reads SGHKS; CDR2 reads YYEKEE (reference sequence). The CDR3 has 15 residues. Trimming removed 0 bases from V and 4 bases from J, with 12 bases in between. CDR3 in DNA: TGTGCCAGCAGCTTGGCCGGGGGTGGGGCAGATACGCAGTATTTT. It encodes CASSLAGGGADTQYF.

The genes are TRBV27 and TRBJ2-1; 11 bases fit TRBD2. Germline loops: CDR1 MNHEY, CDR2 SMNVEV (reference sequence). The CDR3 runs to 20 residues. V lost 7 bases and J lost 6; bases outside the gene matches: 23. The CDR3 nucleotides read TGTGCCAGCACCCGACGAGGCGTTAGCGGGAGGGCCACACCCCTCAATGAGCAGTTCTTC. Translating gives CASTRRGVSGRATPLNEQFF.

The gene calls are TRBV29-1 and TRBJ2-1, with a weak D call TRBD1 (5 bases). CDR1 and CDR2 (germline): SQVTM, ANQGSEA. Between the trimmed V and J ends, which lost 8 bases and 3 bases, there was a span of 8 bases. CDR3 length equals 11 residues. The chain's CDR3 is CSTGGYNEQFF. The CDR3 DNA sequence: TGCAGCACAGGCGGCTACAATGAGCAGTTCTTC.

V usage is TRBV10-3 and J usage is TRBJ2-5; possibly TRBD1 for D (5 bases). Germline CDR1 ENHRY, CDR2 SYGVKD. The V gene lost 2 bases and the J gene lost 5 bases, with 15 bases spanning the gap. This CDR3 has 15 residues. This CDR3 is CAISENVGVGETQYF. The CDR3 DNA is TGTGCCATCAGTGAGAATGTAGGGGTCGGGGAGACCCAGTACTTC.

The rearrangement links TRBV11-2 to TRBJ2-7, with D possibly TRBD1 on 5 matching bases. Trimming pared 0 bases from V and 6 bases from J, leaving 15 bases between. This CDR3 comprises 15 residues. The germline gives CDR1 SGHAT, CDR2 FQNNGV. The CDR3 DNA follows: TGTGCCAGCAGCTTAGATGGGGCAGGGTGGGGCGAGCAGTACTTC. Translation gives CASSLDGAGWGEQYF.

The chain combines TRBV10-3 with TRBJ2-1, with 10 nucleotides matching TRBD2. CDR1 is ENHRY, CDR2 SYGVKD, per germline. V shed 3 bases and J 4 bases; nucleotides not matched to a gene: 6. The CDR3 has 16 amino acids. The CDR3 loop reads CAISDPVAGGYNEQFF. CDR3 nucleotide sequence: TGTGCCATCAGTGATCCGGTAGCGGGGGGTTACAATGAGCAGTTCTTC.

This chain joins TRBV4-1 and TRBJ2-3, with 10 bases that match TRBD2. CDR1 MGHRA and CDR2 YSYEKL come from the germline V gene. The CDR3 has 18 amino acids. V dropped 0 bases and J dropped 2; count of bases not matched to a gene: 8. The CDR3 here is CASSQDWTSGKLTDTQYF. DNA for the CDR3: TGCGCCAGCAGCCAAGATTGGACTAGCGGAAAGCTCACAGATACGCAGTATTTT.

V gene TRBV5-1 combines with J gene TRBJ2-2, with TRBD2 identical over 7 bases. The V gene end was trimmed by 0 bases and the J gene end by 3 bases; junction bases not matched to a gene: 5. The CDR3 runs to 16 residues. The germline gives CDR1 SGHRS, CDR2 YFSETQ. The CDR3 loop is CASSLDAGEDTGELFF. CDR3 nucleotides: TGCGCCAGCAGCTTGGACGCGGGAGAGGACACCGGGGAGCTGTTTTTT.

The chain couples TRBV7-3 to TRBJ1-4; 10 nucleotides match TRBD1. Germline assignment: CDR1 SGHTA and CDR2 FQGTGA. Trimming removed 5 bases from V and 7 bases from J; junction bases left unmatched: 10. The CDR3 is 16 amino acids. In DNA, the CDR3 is TGTGCCAGCAGCAAAATGACAGGGGGCAGGGTTGAAAAACTGTTTTTT. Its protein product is CASSKMTGGRVEKLFF.

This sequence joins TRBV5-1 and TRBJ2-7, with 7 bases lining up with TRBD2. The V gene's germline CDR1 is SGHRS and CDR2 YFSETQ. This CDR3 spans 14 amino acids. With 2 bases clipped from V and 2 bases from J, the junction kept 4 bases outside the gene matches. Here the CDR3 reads CASSFRDYTYEQYF. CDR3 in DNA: TGCGCCAGCAGCTTCCGGGACTATACCTACGAGCAGTACTTC.

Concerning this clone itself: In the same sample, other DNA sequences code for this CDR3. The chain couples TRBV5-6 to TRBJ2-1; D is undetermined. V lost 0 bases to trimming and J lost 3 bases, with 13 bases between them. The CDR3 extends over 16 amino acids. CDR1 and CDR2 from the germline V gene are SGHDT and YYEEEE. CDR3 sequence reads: CASSLGSSSNYNEQFF. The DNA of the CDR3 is TGTGCCAGCAGCTTGGGCTCTAGTTCCAACTACAATGAGCAGTTCTTC.

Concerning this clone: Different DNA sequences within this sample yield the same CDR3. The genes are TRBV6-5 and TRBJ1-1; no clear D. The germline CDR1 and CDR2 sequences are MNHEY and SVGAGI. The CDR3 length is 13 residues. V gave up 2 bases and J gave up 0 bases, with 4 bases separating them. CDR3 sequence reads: CASSYQMNTEAFF. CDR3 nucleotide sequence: TGTGCCAGCAGTTACCAAATGAACACTGAAGCTTTCTTT.

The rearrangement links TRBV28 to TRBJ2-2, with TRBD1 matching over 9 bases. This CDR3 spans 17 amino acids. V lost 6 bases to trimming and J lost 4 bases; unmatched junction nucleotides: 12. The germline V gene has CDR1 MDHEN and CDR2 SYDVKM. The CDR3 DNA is TGTGCCAGCAGCCTCACCGGGACAGGGAGGATCACCGGGGAGCTGTTTTTT. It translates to CASSLTGTGRITGELFF.

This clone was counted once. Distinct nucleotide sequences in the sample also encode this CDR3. CDR3 protein: CASSQFSGAENTEAFF. The CDR3 DNA sequence: TGCGCCAGCAGTCAATTCTCAGGGGCAGAGAACACTGAAGCTTTCTTT. The chain carries TRBV23-1 and TRBJ1-1; tentatively, D is TRBD1 (6 bases). TRBV23-1 is annotated as an ORF whose role is uncertain. This CDR3 spans 16 amino acids. Trimming cost V 1 base and J 1 base, with 13 bases left between them.

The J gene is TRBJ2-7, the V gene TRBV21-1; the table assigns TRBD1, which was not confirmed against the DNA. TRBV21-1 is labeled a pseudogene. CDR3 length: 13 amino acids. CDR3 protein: CASRGQGKHEQYF. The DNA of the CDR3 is TGTGCCAGCAGAGGACAGGGGAAACACGAGCAGTACTTC.

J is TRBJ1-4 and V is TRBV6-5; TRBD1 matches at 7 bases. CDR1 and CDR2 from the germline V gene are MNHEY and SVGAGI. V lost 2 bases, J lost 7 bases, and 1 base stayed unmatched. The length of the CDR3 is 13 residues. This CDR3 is CASSYQGGEKLFF. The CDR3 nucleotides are TGTGCCAGCAGTTACCAGGGGGGTGAAAAACTGTTTTTT.

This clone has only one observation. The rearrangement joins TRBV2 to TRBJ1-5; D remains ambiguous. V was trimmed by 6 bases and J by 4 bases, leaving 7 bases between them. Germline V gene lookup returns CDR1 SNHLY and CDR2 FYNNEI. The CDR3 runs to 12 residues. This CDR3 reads CASRPGNQPQHF. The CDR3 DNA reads TGTGCCAGCAGGCCGGGTAATCAGCCCCAGCATTTT.

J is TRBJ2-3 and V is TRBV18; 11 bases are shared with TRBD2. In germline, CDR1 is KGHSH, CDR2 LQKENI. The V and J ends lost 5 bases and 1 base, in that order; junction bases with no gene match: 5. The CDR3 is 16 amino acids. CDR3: CASSSSSGRRTDTQYF. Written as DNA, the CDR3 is TGTGCCAGCTCATCCTCTAGCGGGAGGCGCACAGATACGCAGTATTTT. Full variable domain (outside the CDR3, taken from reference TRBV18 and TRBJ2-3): NAGVMQNPRHLVRRRGQEARLRCSPMKGHSHVYWYRQLPEEGLKFMVYLQKENIIDESGMPKERFSAEFPKEGPSILRIQQVVRGDSAAYFCASSSSSGRRTDTQYFGPGTRLTVL.

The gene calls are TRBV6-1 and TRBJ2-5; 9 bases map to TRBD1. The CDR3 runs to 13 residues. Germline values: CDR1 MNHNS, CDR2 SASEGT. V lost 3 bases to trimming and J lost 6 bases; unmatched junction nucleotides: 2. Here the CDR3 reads CASSEDRGQTQYF. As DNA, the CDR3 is TGTGCCAGCAGTGAGGACAGGGGCCAGACCCAGTACTTC.

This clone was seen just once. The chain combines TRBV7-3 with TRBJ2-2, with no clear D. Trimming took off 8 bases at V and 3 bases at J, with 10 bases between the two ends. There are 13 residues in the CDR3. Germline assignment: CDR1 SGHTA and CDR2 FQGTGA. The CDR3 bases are TGTGCCAGCGGATATCGGGACACCGGGGAGCTGTTTTTT. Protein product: CASGYRDTGELFF.

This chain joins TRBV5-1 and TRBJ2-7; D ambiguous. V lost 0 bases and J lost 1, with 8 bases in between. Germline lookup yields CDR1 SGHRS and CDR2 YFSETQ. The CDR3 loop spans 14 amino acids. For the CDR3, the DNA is TGCGCCAGCAGCTTGGATAACTATTCCTACGAGCAGTACTTC. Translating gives CASSLDNYSYEQYF.

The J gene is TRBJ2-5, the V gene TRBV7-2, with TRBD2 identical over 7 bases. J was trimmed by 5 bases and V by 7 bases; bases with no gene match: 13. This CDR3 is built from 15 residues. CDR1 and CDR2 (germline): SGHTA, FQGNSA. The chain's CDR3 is CASIPRGGAGETQYF. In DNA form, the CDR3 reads TGTGCCAGCATCCCGCGGGGAGGGGCAGGGGAGACCCAGTACTTC.

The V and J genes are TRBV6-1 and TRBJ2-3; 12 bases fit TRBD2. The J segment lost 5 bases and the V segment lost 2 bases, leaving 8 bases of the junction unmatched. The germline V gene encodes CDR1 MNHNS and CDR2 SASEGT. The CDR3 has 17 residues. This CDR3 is CASSERLAGDMLDTQYF. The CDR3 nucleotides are TGTGCCAGCAGTGAACGACTAGCGGGAGATATGTTAGATACGCAGTATTTT.